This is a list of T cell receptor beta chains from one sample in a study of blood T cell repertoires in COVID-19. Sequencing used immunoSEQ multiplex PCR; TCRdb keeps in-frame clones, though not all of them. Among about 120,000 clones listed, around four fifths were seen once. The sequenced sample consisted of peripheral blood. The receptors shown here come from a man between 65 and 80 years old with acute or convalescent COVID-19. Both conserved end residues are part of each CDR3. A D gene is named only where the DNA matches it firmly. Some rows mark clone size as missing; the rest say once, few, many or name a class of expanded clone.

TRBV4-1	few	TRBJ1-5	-	TGCGCCAGCAGCCAAGAAGGTGGGGGGTCGAGCAATCAGCCCCAGCATTTT	CASSQEGGGSSNQPQHF
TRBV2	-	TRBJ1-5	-	TGTGCCAGCAGTGAAGGTCAGGATCAGCCCCAGCATTTT	CASSEGQDQPQHF
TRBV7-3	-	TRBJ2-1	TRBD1	TGTGCCAGCAGCCGAGGGACAGGGGGCAGAGGTGAGCAGTTCTTC	CASSRGTGGRGEQFF
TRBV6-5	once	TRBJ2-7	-	TGTGCCAGCACCAATCCCTCCGGGGGCTACGAGCAGTACTTC	CASTNPSGGYEQYF
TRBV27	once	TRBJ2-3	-	TGTGCCAGCAGTTCAAACCATCCCGGGACAACAATTAACACAGATACGCAGTATTTT	CASSSNHPGTTINTDTQYF
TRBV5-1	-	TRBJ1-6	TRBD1	TGCGCCAGCAGCCCTGGGACAGGCCAAACTTCCTCACCCCTCCACTTT	CASSPGTGQTSSPLHF
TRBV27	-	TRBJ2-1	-	TGTGCCAGCAGTTTAGGGGGCCACTACAATGAGCAGTTCTTC	CASSLGGHYNEQFF
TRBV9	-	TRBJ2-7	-	TGTGCCAGCAGCGTAGGGACAGAATTTTACTACGAGCAGTACTTC	CASSVGTEFYYEQYF
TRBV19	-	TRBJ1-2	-	TGTGCCAGTAGTGCCAACAGGGCCGCGCGGGGCTACACCTTC	CASSANRAARGYTF
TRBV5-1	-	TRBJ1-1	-	TGCGCCAGCAGCTTGGGGGGACTTATGAACACTGAAGCTTTCTTT	CASSLGGLMNTEAFF
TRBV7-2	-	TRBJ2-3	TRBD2	TGTGCCAGCAGGCGCGCGACCGGGACTAGCCGAATAGATACGCAGTATTTT	CASRRATGTSRIDTQYF
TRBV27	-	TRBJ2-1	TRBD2	TGTGCCAGCAGTTTGACTAGCGGGAGGAACCCCCGCTCCTACAATGAGCAGTTCTTC	CASSLTSGRNPRSYNEQFF
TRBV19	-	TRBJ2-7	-	TGTGCCAGTAGTGGCCCCGGGTCCTCCACCTACGAGCAGTACTTC	CASSGPGSSTYEQYF
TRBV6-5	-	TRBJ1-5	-	TGTGCCAGCGAAGAAGGAGGCAATCAGCCCCAGCATTTT	CASEEGGNQPQHF
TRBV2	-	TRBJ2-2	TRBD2	TGTGCCAGCAGTGGTCAGCTAGCGGTCACCGGGGAGCTGTTTTTT	CASSGQLAVTGELFF
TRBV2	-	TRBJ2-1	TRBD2	TGTGCCAGCAGGGCACTAGCGGGAGTTGGAAATGAGCAGTTCTTC	CASRALAGVGNEQFF
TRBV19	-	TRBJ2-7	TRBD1	TGTGCCAGTAGTCCTCGGACAGGGGGGCTCTACGAGCAGTACTTC	CASSPRTGGLYEQYF
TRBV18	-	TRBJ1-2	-	TGTGCCAGCTCACCCTTGGATGGACAGACCTATGGCTACACCTTC	CASSPLDGQTYGYTF
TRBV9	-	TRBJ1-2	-	TGTGCCAGCAGCACCCGCACAGGGCAGGGCGGCTACACCTTC	CASSTRTGQGGYTF
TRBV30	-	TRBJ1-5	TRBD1	TGTGCCTGGAGTGTATCCGGGACAGGGGTTTTTAGCAATCAGCCCCAGCATTTT	CAWSVSGTGVFSNQPQHF
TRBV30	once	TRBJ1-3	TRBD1	TGTGCCTGGAGGGACAGGGGCATTGGAAACACCATATATTTT	CAWRDRGIGNTIYF
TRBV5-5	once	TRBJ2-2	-	TGTGCCAGCAGCTTGTTGGGACACCCGAACACCGGGGAGCTGTTTTTT	CASSLLGHPNTGELFF
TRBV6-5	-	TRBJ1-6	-	TGTGCCAGCATTTCGGGGCAGGGGTTTGATACCCTCCACTTT	CASISGQGFDTLHF
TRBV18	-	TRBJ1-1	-	TGTGCCAGCAACGGACAGAAGAACACTGAAGCTTTCTTT	CASNGQKNTEAFF
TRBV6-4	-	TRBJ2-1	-	TGTGCCAGCAGTGAATCCGGGGTGGATGAGCAGTTCTTC	CASSESGVDEQFF
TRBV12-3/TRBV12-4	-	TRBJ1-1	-	TGTGCCAGCAACCCTGGGGGGTCCCCTGAAGCTTTCTTT	CASNPGGSPEAFF
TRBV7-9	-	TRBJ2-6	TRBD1	TGTGCCAGCAGCTCGGGACAGGGGACTGGGGCCAACGTCCTGACTTTC	CASSSGQGTGANVLTF
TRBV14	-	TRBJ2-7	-	TGTGCCAGCAGCCAAGATGGGGGCAGGACCTACGAGCAGTACTTC	CASSQDGGRTYEQYF
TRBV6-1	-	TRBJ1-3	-	TGTGCCAGCAGTGAAGAGGCAGGGCCTGGAAACACCATATATTTT	CASSEEAGPGNTIYF
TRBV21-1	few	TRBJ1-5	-	TGTGCCAGCAGCTCGAAGGTGGAGGCTCATCAGCCCCAGCATTTT	CASSSKVEAHQPQHF
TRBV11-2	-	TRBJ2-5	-	TGTGCCAGCAGCTTAGGCGGGAATACGGGGGAGACCCAGTACTTC	CASSLGGNTGETQYF
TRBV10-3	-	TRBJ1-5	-	TGTGCCATCAGTGAGGGGCTGTATAGCAATCAGCCCCAGCATTTT	CAISEGLYSNQPQHF